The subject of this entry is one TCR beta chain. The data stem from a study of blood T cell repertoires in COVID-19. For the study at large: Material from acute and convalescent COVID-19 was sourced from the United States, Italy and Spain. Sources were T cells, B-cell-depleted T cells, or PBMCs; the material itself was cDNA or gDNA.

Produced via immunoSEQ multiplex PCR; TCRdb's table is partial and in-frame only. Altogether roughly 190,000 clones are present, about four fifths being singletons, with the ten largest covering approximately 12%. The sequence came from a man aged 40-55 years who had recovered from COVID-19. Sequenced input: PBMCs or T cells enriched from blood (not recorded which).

CDR3: CASSVRGDTQYF. The CDR3, as DNA: TGTGCCAGCAGCGTTAGAGGAGATACGCAGTATTTT. V and J are TRBV9 and TRBJ2-3; D is undetermined. Between the trimmed V and J ends, which lost 2 bases and 5 bases, there was a span of 6 bases. This CDR3 is built from 12 residues. Germline CDR1 and CDR2: SGDLS and YYNGEE. The full variable domain, in which reference TRBV9 and TRBJ2-3 provide the parts outside the CDR3, is DSGVTQTPKHLITATGQRVTLRCSPRSGDLSVYWYQQSLDQGLQFLIQYYNGEERAKGNILERFSAQQFPDLHSELNLSSLELGDSALYFCASSVRGDTQYFGPGTRLTVL.